This T cell receptor (beta chain) was sequenced for a study of T cells expressing NK-cell markers. General study results and limits: Certain NKG2C+ T cell clones were expanded, and their HCMV specificity remained unclear.

TCR beta cDNA was made by 5'RACE template switching with UMIs. TCRdb re-called the 5' RACE reads and gives one entry per CDR3 protein, without DNA. The sample includes some 300,000 distinct CDR3 sequences. Of note for this clonotype: Its antigen is not known.

CDR1 is SGHNT and CDR2 is YYREEE in the germline V gene (reference sequence). The CDR3 sequence is 15 residues long. This receptor was obtained from a man younger than 35 in good health. The sample comprised blood T cells: a sorted CD56 or NKG2C T cell subset, CD4+ or CD8+ T cells, or bulk PBMC T cells (not recorded which). The gene calls are TRBV5-4 and TRBJ2-2; checking the TCRdb D call of TRBD1 is not possible without DNA. CDR3 amino acids: CASSPGLGGTGELFF.